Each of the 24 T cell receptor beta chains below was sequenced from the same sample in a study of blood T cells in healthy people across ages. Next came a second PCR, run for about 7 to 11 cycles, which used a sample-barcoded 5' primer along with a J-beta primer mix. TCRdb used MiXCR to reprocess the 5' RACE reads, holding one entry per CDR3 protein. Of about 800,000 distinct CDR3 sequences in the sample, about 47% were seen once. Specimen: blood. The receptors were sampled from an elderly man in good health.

The CDR3 region has the DNA TGCAGCGGGGGACTGTTTTTGGCCTACGAGCAGTACTTC. This encodes CSGGLFLAYEQYF. The V gene is TRBV29-1, the J gene TRBJ2-7; maybe TRBD2 (6 bases). CDR3 length equals 13 residues. Germline CDR1 is SQVTM and CDR2 is ANQGSEA. V was trimmed by 7 bases and J by 2 bases, leaving 15 bases between them.

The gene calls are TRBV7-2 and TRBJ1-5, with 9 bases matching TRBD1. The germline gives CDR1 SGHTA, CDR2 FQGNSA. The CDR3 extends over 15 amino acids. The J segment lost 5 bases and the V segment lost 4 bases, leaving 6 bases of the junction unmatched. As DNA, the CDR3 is TGTGCCAGCAGCTCATCGGGACAGGGATATCAGCCCCAGCATTTT. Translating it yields CASSSSGQGYQPQHF.

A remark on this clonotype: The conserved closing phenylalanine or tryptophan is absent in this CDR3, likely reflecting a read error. The CDR3, as DNA: TGTGCCAGCAGTTTTGGGACAGGGTATCAGCCCCAGCATTTG. It specifies CASSFGTGYQPQHL. The chain carries TRBV28 and TRBJ1-5; 9 bases line up with TRBD1. Trimming cost V 3 bases and J 5 bases; bases outside gene matches: 2. The CDR3 has 14 residues. Per the germline V gene, CDR1 is MDHEN and CDR2 is SYDVKM.

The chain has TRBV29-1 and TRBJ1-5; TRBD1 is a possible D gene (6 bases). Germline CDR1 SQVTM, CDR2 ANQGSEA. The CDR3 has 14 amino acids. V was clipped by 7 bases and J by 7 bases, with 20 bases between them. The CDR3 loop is CSDGAYRDSQPQHF. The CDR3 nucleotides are TGCAGCGACGGGGCCTACAGGGACTCGCAGCCCCAGCATTTT.

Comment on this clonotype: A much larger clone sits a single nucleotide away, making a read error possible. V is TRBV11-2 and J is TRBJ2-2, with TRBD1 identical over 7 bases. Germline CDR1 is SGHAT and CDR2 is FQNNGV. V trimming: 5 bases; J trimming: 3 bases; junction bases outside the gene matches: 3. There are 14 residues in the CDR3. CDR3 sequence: CASSVQGDTGELFF. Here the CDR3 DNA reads TGTGCCAGCAGCGTTCAGGGGGACACCGGGGAGCTGTTTTTT.

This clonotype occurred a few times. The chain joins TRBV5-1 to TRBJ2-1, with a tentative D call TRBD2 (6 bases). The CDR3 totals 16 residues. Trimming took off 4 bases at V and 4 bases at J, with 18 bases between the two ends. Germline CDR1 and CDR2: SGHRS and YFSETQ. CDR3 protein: CASSGRGAMSYNEQFF. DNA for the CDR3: TGCGCCAGCAGCGGGCGGGGCGCCATGAGTTACAATGAGCAGTTCTTC.

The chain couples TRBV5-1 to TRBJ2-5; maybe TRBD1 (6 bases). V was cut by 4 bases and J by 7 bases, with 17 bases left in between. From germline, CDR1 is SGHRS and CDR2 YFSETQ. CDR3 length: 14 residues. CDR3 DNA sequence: TGCGCCAGCAGCCGGACAGAATCCATGGGGACCCAGTACTTC. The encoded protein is CASSRTESMGTQYF.

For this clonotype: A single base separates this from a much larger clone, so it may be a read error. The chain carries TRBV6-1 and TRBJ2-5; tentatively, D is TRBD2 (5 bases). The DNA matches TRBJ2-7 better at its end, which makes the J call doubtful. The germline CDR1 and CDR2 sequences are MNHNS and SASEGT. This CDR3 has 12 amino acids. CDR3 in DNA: TGTGCCAGCAGGGAGTACGGGAACGAGCAGTACTTC. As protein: CASREYGNEQYF.

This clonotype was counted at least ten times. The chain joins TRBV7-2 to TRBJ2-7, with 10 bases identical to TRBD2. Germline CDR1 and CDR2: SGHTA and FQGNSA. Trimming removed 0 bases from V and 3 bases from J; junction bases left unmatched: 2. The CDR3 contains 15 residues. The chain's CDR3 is CASSLASSGSYEQYF. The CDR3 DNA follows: TGTGCCAGCAGCTTAGCGTCTAGCGGGAGCTACGAGCAGTACTTC.

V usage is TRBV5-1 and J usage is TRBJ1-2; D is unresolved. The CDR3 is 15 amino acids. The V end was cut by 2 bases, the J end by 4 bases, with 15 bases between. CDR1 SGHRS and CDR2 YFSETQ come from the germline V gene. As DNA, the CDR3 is TGCGCCAGCAGCTTCAACCCCGGCAGCGGCTATGGCTACACCTTC. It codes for CASSFNPGSGYGYTF.

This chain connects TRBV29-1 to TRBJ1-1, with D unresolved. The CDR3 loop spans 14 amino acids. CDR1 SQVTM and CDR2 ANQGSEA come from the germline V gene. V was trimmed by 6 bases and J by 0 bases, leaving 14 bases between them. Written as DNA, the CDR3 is TGCAGCGTCCCAAGGTCGGGTTTGAACACTGAAGCTTTCTTT. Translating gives CSVPRSGLNTEAFF.

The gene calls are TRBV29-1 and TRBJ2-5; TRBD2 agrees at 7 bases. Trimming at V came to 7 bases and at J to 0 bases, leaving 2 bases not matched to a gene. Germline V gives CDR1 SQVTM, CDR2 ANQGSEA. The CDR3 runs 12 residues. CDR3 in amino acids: CSGRGNQETQYF. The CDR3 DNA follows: TGCAGCGGGCGGGGGAACCAAGAGACCCAGTACTTC. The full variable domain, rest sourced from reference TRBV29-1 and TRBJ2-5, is SAVISQKPSRDICQRGTSLTIQCQVDSQVTMMFWYRQQPGQSLTLIATANQGSEATYESGFVIDKFPISRPNLTFSTLTVSNMSPEDSSIYLCSGRGNQETQYFGPGTRLLVL.

CDR3 sequence reads: CAVPGQGVETQYF. CDR3 coding DNA: TGTGCCGTACCGGGACAGGGTGTTGAGACCCAGTACTTC. The chain joins TRBV28 to TRBJ2-5; 9 nucleotides match TRBD1. With V trimmed by 11 bases and J by 5 bases, 9 bases remained unmatched. Germline V gene lookup returns CDR1 MDHEN and CDR2 SYDVKM. The CDR3 runs to 13 residues.

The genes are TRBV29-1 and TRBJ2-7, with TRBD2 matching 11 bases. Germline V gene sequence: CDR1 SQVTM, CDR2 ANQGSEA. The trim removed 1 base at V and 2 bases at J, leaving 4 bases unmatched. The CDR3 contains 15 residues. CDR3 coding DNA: TGCAGCGTTGAAGTAGGGACTAGCGGTACCTACGAGCAGTACTTC. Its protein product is CSVEVGTSGTYEQYF.

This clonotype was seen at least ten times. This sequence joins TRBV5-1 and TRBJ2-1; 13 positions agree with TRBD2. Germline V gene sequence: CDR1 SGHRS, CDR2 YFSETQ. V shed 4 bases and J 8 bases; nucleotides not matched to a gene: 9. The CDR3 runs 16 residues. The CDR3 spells CASSAVLAGGPDEQFF. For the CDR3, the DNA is TGCGCCAGCAGCGCCGTACTAGCGGGAGGGCCGGATGAGCAGTTCTTC.

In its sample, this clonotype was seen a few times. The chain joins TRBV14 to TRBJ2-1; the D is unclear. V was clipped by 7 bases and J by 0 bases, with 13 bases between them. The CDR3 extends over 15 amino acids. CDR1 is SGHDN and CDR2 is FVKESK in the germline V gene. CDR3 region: CASTLTHSSYNEQFF. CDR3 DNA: TGTGCCAGCACCCTCACCCATTCCTCCTACAATGAGCAGTTCTTC. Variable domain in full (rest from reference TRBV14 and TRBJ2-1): EAGVTQFPSHSVIEKGQTVTLRCDPISGHDNLYWYRRVMGKEIKFLLHFVKESKQDESGMPNNRFLAERTGGTYSTLKVQPAELEDSGVYFCASTLTHSSYNEQFFGPGTRLTVL.

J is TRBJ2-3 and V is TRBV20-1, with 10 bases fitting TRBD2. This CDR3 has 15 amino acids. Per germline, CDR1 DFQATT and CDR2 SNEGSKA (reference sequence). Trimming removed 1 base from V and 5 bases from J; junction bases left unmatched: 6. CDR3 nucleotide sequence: TGCAGTGCTAGAGTCGGGACTAGCGTCTTAGATACGCAGTATTTT. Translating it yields CSARVGTSVLDTQYF.

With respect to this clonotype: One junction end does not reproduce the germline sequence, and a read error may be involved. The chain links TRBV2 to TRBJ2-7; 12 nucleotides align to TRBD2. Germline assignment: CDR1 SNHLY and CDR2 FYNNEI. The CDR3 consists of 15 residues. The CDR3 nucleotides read TGTGTCAGCAGTAACCGACTAGCGGGAGCCGGTCCGCAGTACTTC. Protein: CVSSNRLAGAGPQYF.

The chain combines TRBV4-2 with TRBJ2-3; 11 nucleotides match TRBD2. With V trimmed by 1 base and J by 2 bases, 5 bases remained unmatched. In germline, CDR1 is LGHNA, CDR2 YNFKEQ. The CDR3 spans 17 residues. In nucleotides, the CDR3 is TGTGCCAGCAGCCAAGGCCTAGCGGGGGGATACACAGATACGCAGTATTTT. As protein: CASSQGLAGGYTDTQYF.

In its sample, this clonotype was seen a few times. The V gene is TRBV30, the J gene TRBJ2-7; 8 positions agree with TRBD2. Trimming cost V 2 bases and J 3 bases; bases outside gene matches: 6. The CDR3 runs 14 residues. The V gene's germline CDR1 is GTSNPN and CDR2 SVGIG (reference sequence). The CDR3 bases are TGTGCCTGGAGTCATCCTGGGACTAGCTACGAGCAGTACTTC. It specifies CAWSHPGTSYEQYF. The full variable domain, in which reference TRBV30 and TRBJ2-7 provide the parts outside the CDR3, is SQTIHQWPATLVQPVGSPLSLECTVEGTSNPNLYWYRQAAGRGLQLLFYSVGIGQISSEVPQNLSASRPQDRQFILSSKKLLLSDSGFYLCAWSHPGTSYEQYFGPGTRLTVT.

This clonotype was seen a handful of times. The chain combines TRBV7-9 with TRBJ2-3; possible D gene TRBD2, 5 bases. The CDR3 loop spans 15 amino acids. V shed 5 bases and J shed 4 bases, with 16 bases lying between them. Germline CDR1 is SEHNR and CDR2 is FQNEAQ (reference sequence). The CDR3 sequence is CASSRRLHQADTQYF. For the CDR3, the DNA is TGTGCCAGCAGCCGCCGACTACACCAGGCAGATACGCAGTATTTT.

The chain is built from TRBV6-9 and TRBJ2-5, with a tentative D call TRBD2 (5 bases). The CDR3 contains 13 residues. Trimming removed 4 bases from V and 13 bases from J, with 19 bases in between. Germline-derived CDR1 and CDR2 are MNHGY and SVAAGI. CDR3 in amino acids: CASSSYLVGVGYF. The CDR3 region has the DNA TGTGCCAGCAGTTCATATCTAGTGGGAGTTGGGTACTTC.

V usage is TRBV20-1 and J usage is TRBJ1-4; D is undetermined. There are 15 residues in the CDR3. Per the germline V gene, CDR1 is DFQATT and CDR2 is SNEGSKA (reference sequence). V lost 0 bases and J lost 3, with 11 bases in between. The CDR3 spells CSARDPKEANEKLFF. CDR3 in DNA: TGCAGTGCTAGAGATCCCAAGGAAGCTAATGAAAAACTGTTTTTT.

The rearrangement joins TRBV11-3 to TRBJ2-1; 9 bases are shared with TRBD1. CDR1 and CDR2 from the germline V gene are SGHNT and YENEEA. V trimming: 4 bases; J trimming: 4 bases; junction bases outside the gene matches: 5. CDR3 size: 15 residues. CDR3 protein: CASSSGTGRYNEQFF. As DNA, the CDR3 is TGTGCCAGCAGCTCCGGGACAGGGAGATACAATGAGCAGTTCTTC.